This TCR beta chain emerged from a study of blood T cell repertoires in COVID-19. Background on the study: From the United States, Italy and Spain came samples of acute and convalescent COVID-19. From T cells, B-cell-depleted T cells, or PBMCs came the material, which was cDNA or gDNA.

From germline, CDR1 is MNHEY and CDR2 SVGAGI. This CDR3 region has 13 residues. Trimming took 7 bases from V and 0 from J, leaving 9 bases between them. Authors' methods: Estimation of nucleated cell counts relied on the amplification of reference gene primers. Clones were read by immunoSEQ multiplex PCR, and TCRdb kept only the in-frame ones, dropping some. That table supplies the V and J calls and clone size; D and trimming were determined from the DNA. The sample records some 97,000 clones, 70% to 90% being singletons. The rearrangement links TRBV6-5 to TRBJ1-1, with D possibly TRBD1 on 5 matching bases. Sequenced sample: peripheral blood. The TCR sequence derives from a woman aged 55-75 years with acute or convalescent COVID-19. In nucleotides, the CDR3 is TGTGCCAGCACGGACATCATGAACACTGAAGCTTTCTTT. Translation: CASTDIMNTEAFF.